These T cell receptor beta chains were read from a single sample in a study of cytomegalovirus exposure and HLA in healthy donors. Assay: immunoSEQ multiplex PCR; the TCRdb copy retains only in-frame clones and omits some. The sample lists around 300,000 clones; roughly 70% were seen once. Sequencing used PBMCs. These receptors all come from a female donor in good health and CMV-seronegative. CDR3s include the opening cysteine and the closing phenylalanine or tryptophan.

J: TRBJ2-2
V: TRBV5-4
CDR3: CASSSGQGAGGELFF

J: TRBJ2-7
V: TRBV29-1
CDR3: CSATTGTPSYEQYF

J: TRBJ1-1
V: TRBV11-2
CDR3: CASSLHFQADTEAFF

J: TRBJ1-1
V: TRBV11-3
CDR3: CASSFSRDTEAFF

J: TRBJ1-1
V: TRBV6-1
CDR3: CASSERAEAFF

J: TRBJ2-1
V: TRBV7-9
CDR3: CASSLGQGAYNEQFF

J: TRBJ1-2
V: TRBV7-9
CDR3: CASGQGADYGYTF

J: TRBJ1-4
V: TRBV5-6
CDR3: CASSFTETNEKLFF

J: TRBJ2-1
V: TRBV7-8
CDR3: CASSNRGGIPYNEQFF

J: TRBJ2-1
V: TRBV20-1
CDR3: CSARAGHGQFF

J: TRBJ2-7
V: TRBV6-9
CDR3: CASSWTGNSYEQYF

J: TRBJ2-7
V: TRBV5-6
CDR3: CASSLTGVTSYEQYF

J: TRBJ1-5
V: TRBV5-1
CDR3: CASSPTTGGNQPQHF

J: TRBJ2-5
V: TRBV25-1
CDR3: CASSSRETQYF